The rows below give T cell receptor beta chains drawn from one sample of a study of blood T cell repertoires in COVID-19. Sequencing used immunoSEQ multiplex PCR; TCRdb keeps in-frame clones, though not all of them. The table shows under 500,000 clones, with over 75% occurring only once. What was sequenced was PBMCs or T cells enriched from blood (not recorded which). These receptors were collected from a man younger than 45 who had recovered from COVID-19. Both conserved end residues are part of each CDR3. The D gene is left open where the match is weak. Clone size is stated in some rows and not others, as once, few, many or a class when expanded.

CDR3 length	D gene	J gene	V gene	clone size	CDR3 protein	CDR3 DNA
15	TRBD2	TRBJ2-1	TRBV19	.	CASSISSGRAVEQFF	TGTGCCAGTAGTATCTCTAGCGGGAGGGCCGTTGAGCAGTTCTTC
13	.	TRBJ2-5	TRBV3-1/TRBV3-2	.	CASSPLDQETQYF	TGTGCCAGCAGCCCCCTCGACCAAGAGACCCAGTACTTC
16	TRBD2	TRBJ2-1	TRBV27	.	CASSRTSGSSYNEQFF	TGTGCCAGCAGCCGGACTAGCGGGAGCTCCTACAATGAGCAGTTCTTC
14	.	TRBJ1-1	TRBV10-3	.	CAITPGGLNTEAFF	TGTGCCATCACTCCTGGAGGGTTGAACACTGAAGCTTTCTTT
12	.	TRBJ1-2	TRBV11-2	.	CASSSERNGYTF	TGTGCCAGCAGCTCGGAGAGGAATGGCTACACCTTC
16	TRBD2	TRBJ2-1	TRBV27	once	CASKKGGGGLNNEQFF	TGTGCCAGCAAAAAGGGTGGGGGAGGGTTAAACAATGAGCAGTTCTTC
13	.	TRBJ2-5	TRBV12-3/TRBV12-4	.	CASSLMEPETQYF	TGTGCCAGCAGTTTAATGGAGCCGGAGACCCAGTACTTC
16	TRBD2	TRBJ2-1	TRBV10-2	.	CASSESSGSSYNEQFF	TGCGCCAGCAGTGAGTCGAGCGGGAGCTCCTACAATGAGCAGTTCTTC
12	.	TRBJ1-2	TRBV5-1	.	CASPLAGEGYTF	TGCGCCAGCCCCCTCGCGGGGGAGGGCTACACCTTC
14	.	TRBJ1-2	TRBV10-3	.	CAISESISPDGYTF	TGTGCCATCAGTGAGTCGATATCGCCGGATGGCTACACCTTC
13	.	TRBJ2-3	TRBV19	.	CASWAEGADTQYF	TGTGCCAGTTGGGCTGAAGGGGCAGATACGCAGTATTTT
15	.	TRBJ2-7	TRBV28	.	CASSLFSGATQEQYF	TGTGCCAGCAGTTTATTTTCGGGAGCGACCCAAGAGCAGTACTTC
15	.	TRBJ1-4	TRBV5-1	.	CASSLLSGGNEKLFF	TGCGCCAGCAGCTTGCTCTCGGGGGGAAATGAAAAACTGTTTTTT
14	.	TRBJ2-7	TRBV5-5	once	CASSFTGISYEQYF	TGTGCCAGCAGCTTTACAGGGATATCCTACGAGCAGTACTTC
18	TRBD2	TRBJ2-3	TRBV7-2	.	CASSPTVGLADFTDTQYF	TGTGCCAGCAGCCCGACTGTGGGACTAGCGGACTTCACAGATACGCAGTATTTT
15	TRBD1	TRBJ1-1	TRBV14	.	CASSQAGGMATEAFF	TGTGCCAGCAGCCAAGCAGGGGGTATGGCCACTGAAGCTTTCTTT
14	.	TRBJ1-5	TRBV28	.	CASSLQQGRQPQHF	TGTGCCAGCAGCCTTCAACAGGGACGACAGCCCCAGCATTTT
16	TRBD1	TRBJ2-5	TRBV7-8	.	CASSLANRGFSETQYF	TGTGCCAGCAGCTTAGCGAACAGGGGCTTTTCCGAGACCCAGTACTTC
16	.	TRBJ1-1	TRBV5-1	.	CASSLGTGNRDTEAFF	TGCGCCAGCAGCTTGGGGACTGGGAATCGGGACACTGAAGCTTTCTTT
14	.	TRBJ2-7	TRBV6-5	.	CASKTGNRGYEQYF	TGTGCCAGCAAAACGGGAAATCGGGGCTACGAGCAGTACTTC
15	TRBD1	TRBJ1-2	TRBV29-1	.	CSVEVRGLTNYGYTF	TGCAGCGTTGAGGTCAGGGGGCTGACTAACTATGGCTACACCTTC
16	.	TRBJ2-7	TRBV3-1/TRBV3-2	.	CASSPYPVGGAYEQYF	TGTGCCAGCAGCCCATACCCGGTCGGAGGAGCGTACGAGCAGTACTTC
12	.	TRBJ1-5	TRBV24-1	.	CATSDAGGPQHF	TGTGCCACCAGTGATGCCGGGGGGCCCCAGCATTTT
11	.	TRBJ2-7	TRBV10-2	.	CAGGPSYEQYF	TGCGCCGGGGGCCCTTCCTACGAGCAGTACTTC
16	.	TRBJ2-6	TRBV20-1	once	CSASATGLSGANVLTF	TGCAGTGCTAGTGCAACGGGACTTTCTGGGGCCAACGTCCTGACTTTC
15	TRBD1	TRBJ1-2	TRBV7-3	.	CASSLKAGGGYGYTF	TGTGCCAGCAGCTTAAAGGCAGGGGGCGGGTATGGCTACACCTTC
17	TRBD2	TRBJ2-4	TRBV7-9	.	CASSIRGPTSGSHIQYF	TGTGCCAGCTCTATCAGGGGGCCGACTAGCGGGTCACACATTCAGTACTTC
13	TRBD1	TRBJ1-1	TRBV29-1	.	CSVRQGMNTEAFF	TGCAGCGTCCGACAGGGGATGAACACTGAAGCTTTCTTT
14	TRBD2	TRBJ2-7	TRBV4-1	once	CASSQAGGPYEQYF	TGCGCCAGCAGCCAAGCGGGGGGGCCCTACGAGCAGTACTTC
14	.	TRBJ2-2	TRBV30	.	CAWTGILNTGELFF	TGTGCCTGGACAGGAATTCTAAACACCGGGGAGCTGTTTTTT
14	TRBD1	TRBJ1-1	TRBV19	.	CASSLTGGFAEAFF	TGTGCCAGTAGTTTAACAGGGGGGTTCGCTGAAGCTTTCTTT
13	.	TRBJ2-7	TRBV28	.	CASSLRETYEQYF	TGTGCCAGCAGTTTACGCGAAACCTACGAGCAGTACTTC
15	TRBD1	TRBJ1-1	TRBV28	.	CASSFPRTGNTEAFF	TGTGCCAGCAGTTTCCCCCGGACAGGAAACACTGAAGCTTTCTTT
12	.	TRBJ1-2	TRBV5-6	.	CASSLAPGGYTF	TGTGCCAGCAGCTTGGCCCCGGGTGGCTACACCTTC
15	.	TRBJ2-7	TRBV6-5	.	CASSSRGSSGGEQYF	TGTGCCAGCAGTTCCCGGGGGTCCAGTGGTGGCGAGCAGTACTTC
15	.	TRBJ2-2	TRBV30	.	CARGLGPSNTGELFF	TGTGCCCGAGGGTTAGGGCCCAGTAACACCGGGGAGCTGTTTTTT
15	.	TRBJ2-7	TRBV15	few	CATSRDPGATYEQYF	TGTGCCACCAGCAGAGATCCAGGGGCCACCTACGAGCAGTACTTC
15	TRBD1	TRBJ2-3	TRBV2	.	CATTRQGASTDTQYF	TGTGCCACCACTAGACAGGGGGCTAGCACAGATACGCAGTATTTT
17	.	TRBJ2-3	TRBV14	.	CASSQALTGTSTDTQYF	TGTGCCAGCAGCCAAGCCCTTACAGGAACTAGCACAGATACGCAGTATTTT
14	TRBD1	TRBJ1-2	TRBV18	.	CASSSGQGSGGYTF	TGTGCCAGCTCATCAGGACAGGGGTCGGGTGGCTACACCTTC
16	.	TRBJ2-7	TRBV9	.	CASSLSPGIGSYEQYF	TGTGCCAGCAGCTTAAGCCCGGGGATCGGCTCCTACGAGCAGTACTTC
15	.	TRBJ1-3	TRBV10-3	.	CAISENTGSGNTIYF	TGTGCCATCAGTGAGAACACAGGGAGCGGAAACACCATATATTTT
15	TRBD2	TRBJ2-7	TRBV19	.	CASSSSGSKTYEQYF	TGTGCCAGTAGCAGTAGCGGGAGCAAGACCTACGAGCAGTACTTC
16	.	TRBJ2-7	TRBV4-1	.	CASSPDSRQGPYEQYF	TGCGCCAGCAGCCCGGACAGCCGGCAGGGTCCCTACGAGCAGTACTTC
16	.	TRBJ2-3	TRBV5-1	once	CASSFKQGDNADTQYF	TGCGCCAGCAGCTTCAAACAGGGTGATAATGCAGATACGCAGTATTTT
13	.	TRBJ1-5	TRBV4-1	.	CASSGLGGQPQHF	TGCGCCAGCAGCGGGCTGGGAGGTCAGCCCCAGCATTTT
13	TRBD1	TRBJ2-7	TRBV19	.	CASRGTGGGEQYF	TGTGCCAGTCGCGGGACAGGCGGAGGCGAGCAGTACTTC
15	.	TRBJ2-7	TRBV6-5	.	CASSYSIQSGYEQYF	TGTGCCAGCAGTTACTCGATACAGTCAGGATACGAGCAGTACTTC
13	TRBD1	TRBJ1-5	TRBV29-1	.	CSVEEGQGQPQHF	TGCAGCGTTGAAGAAGGACAGGGTCAGCCCCAGCATTTT
16	.	TRBJ1-5	TRBV13	.	CASSRNTGMGNQPQHF	TGTGCCAGCAGCAGGAACACAGGGATGGGCAATCAGCCCCAGCATTTT
20	TRBD1	TRBJ1-5	TRBV28	.	CASSSGTVSNTGGWGQPQHF	TGTGCCAGCAGTTCCGGGACAGTATCAAACACTGGGGGATGGGGACAGCCCCAGCATTTT
13	.	TRBJ1-3	TRBV5-1	.	CASSRDSGNTIYF	TGCGCCAGCAGCCGGGACTCTGGAAACACCATATATTTT
18	TRBD1	TRBJ2-2	TRBV28	.	CASMPDRGRRGDTGELFF	TGTGCCAGCATGCCGGACAGGGGGCGCAGAGGGGACACCGGGGAGCTGTTTTTT
15	.	TRBJ1-1	TRBV7-9	.	CASSLGDKQNTEAFF	TGTGCCAGCAGCTTGGGGGACAAACAGAACACTGAAGCTTTCTTT
13	.	TRBJ1-1	TRBV12-3/TRBV12-4	.	CASSQHGITEAFF	TGTGCCAGCAGCCAACACGGGATCACTGAAGCTTTCTTT